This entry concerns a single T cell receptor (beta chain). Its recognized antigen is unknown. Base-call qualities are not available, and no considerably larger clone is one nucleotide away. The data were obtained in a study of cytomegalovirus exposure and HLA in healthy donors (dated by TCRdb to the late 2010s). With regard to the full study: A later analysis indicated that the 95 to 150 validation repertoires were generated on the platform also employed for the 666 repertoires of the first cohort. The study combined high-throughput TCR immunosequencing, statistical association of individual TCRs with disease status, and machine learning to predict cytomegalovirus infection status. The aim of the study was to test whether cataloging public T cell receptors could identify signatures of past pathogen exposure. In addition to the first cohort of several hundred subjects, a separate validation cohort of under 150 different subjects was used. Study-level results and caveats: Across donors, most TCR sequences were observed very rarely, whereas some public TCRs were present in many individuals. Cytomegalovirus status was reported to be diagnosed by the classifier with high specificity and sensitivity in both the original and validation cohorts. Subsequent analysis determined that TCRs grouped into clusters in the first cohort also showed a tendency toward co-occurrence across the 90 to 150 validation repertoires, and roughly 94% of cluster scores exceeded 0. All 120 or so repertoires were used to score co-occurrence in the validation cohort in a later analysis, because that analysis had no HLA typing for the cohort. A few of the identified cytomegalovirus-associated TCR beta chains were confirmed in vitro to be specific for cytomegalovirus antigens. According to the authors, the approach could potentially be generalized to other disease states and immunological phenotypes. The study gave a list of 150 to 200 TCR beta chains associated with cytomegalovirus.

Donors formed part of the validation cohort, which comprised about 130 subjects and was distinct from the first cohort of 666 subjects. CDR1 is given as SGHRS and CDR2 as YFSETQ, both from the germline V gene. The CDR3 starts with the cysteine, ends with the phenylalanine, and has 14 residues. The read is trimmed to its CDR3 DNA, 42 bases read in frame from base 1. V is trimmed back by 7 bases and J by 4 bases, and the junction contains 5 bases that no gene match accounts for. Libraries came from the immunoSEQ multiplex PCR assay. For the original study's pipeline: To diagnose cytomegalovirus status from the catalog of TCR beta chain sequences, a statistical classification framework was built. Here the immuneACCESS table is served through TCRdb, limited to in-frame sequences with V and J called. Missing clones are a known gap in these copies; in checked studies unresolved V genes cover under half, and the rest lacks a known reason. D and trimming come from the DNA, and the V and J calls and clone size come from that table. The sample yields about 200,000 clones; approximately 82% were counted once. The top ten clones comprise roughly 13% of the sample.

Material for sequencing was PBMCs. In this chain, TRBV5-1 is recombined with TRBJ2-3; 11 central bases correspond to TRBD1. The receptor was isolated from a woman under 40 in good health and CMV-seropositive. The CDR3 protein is CASSGTGGPDTQYF. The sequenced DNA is TGCGCCAGCTCCGGGACAGGGGGGCCAGATACGCAGTATTTT.